The next 10 T cell receptor beta chains were all read from a single sample in a study of graft-versus-host responses after intestinal transplantation. Repertoires were generated with immunoSEQ multiplex PCR, while TCRdb's copy carries only in-frame clones and drops some. The sample has approximately 99,000 clones, roughly 90% seen once. What these receptors recognize is not known. The source material was unstimulated CD8+ T cells sorted from spleen or lymph node cells, sampled before transplant. The source of these receptors is a human donor who was the organ donor for an intestinal transplant.

The rearrangement links TRBV11-2 to TRBJ2-3, with TRBD1 identical over 9 bases. The CDR3 is 17 amino acids. CDR1 SGHAT and CDR2 FQNNGV come from the germline V gene. Trimming at V came to 0 bases and at J to 2 bases, leaving 6 bases not matched to a gene. The CDR3 DNA is TGTGCCAGCAGCTTAGACCGGACAGGGGTCAACACAGATACGCAGTATTTT. Protein product: CASSLDRTGVNTDTQYF.

The rearrangement uses TRBV6-5 and TRBJ2-1, with a possible D match to TRBD1 (5 bases). The CDR3 is 14 residues long. V shed 5 bases and J shed 9 bases, with 17 bases lying between them. CDR1 and CDR2 from the germline V gene are MNHEY and SVGAGI. CDR3 protein: CASSNKKGRGEQFF. The CDR3 DNA reads as TGTGCCAGCAGTAATAAGAAGGGAAGGGGTGAGCAGTTCTTC.

This chain links TRBV5-1 with TRBJ2-5, with unresolved D. The J call is doubtful: the DNA matches TRBJ2-7 better. Germline V gene data show CDR1 as SGHRS and CDR2 as YFSETQ. This CDR3 has 13 residues. CDR3 amino acids: CASIPPSRSEQYF. The CDR3 bases are TGCGCCAGCATTCCTCCTAGTCGGAGCGAGCAGTACTTC.

This clone was detected a few times. The CDR3 coding sequence is TGTGCCAGCAGCGTCGACGGGTACACCGGGGAGCTGTTTTTT. Protein product: CASSVDGYTGELFF. The chain carries TRBV2 and TRBJ2-2; unclear D gene. The germline V gene encodes CDR1 SNHLY and CDR2 FYNNEI. Between the trimmed V and J ends, which lost 6 bases and 3 bases, there was a span of 11 bases. The CDR3 is made up of 14 amino acids.

CDR3 residues: CASSYWTGFYEQYF. In DNA, the CDR3 is TGTGCCAGCAGCTATTGGACAGGGTTTTACGAGCAGTACTTC. This chain joins TRBV7-2 and TRBJ2-7, with 8 bases that match TRBD1. Germline CDR1 reads SGHTA; CDR2 reads FQGNSA. The CDR3 is made up of 14 amino acids. The trim removed 4 bases at V and 4 bases at J, leaving 6 bases unmatched. The whole variable domain, remainder taken from reference TRBV7-2 and TRBJ2-7, is GAGVSQSPSNKVTEKGKDVELRCDPISGHTALYWYRQSLGQGLEFLIYFQGNSAPDKSGLPSDRFSAERTGGSVSTLTIQRTQQEDSAVYLCASSYWTGFYEQYFGPGTRLTVT.

V usage is TRBV6-5 and J usage is TRBJ2-3, with 7 bases fitting TRBD1. V lost 5 bases and J lost 5; bases outside the gene matches: 10. There are 15 residues in the CDR3. From germline, CDR1 is MNHEY and CDR2 SVGAGI. The CDR3 sequence is CASSPSRGLRDTQYF. In DNA form, the CDR3 reads TGTGCCAGCAGTCCCTCGAGGGGGCTTAGAGATACGCAGTATTTT.

V and J are TRBV2 and TRBJ2-7, with a tentative D call TRBD2 (6 bases). This CDR3 contains 18 residues. Germline V gene lookup returns CDR1 SNHLY and CDR2 FYNNEI. Trimming pared 2 bases from V and 5 bases from J, leaving 25 bases between. The CDR3 nucleotides read TGTGCCAGCAGTGAATCCCCGGAGCAGGGTGTTGGCGGGGACGAGCAGTACTTC. Its translation is CASSESPEQGVGGDEQYF.

This rearrangement joins TRBV5-6 to TRBJ2-2; TRBD2 matches at 7 bases. This CDR3 comprises 14 residues. From germline, CDR1 is SGHDT and CDR2 YYEEEE. The junction had 7 bases not matched to a gene; V was cut back by 4 bases and J by 7 bases. The DNA for the CDR3 is TGTGCCAGCAGCCCGGGGGGAATGGTCGGGGAGCTGTTTTTT. Translated: CASSPGGMVGELFF. The full variable domain, its missing parts supplied by reference TRBV5-6 and TRBJ2-2, is DAGVTQSPTHLIKTRGQQVTLRCSPKSGHDTVSWYQQALGQGPQFIFQYYEEEERQRGNFPDRFSGHQFPNYSSELNVNALLLGDSALYLCASSPGGMVGELFFGEGSRLTVL.

This chain links TRBV15 with TRBJ2-1, with D possibly matching TRBD1 (6 bases). This CDR3 region has 13 residues. Germline CDR1 and CDR2: LNHNV and YYDKDF (reference sequence). The V and J ends lost 3 bases and 10 bases respectively, with 13 bases between them. CDR3: CATSSPTGQEQFF. The CDR3 nucleotides read TGTGCCACCAGCAGCCCAACCGGACAGGAGCAGTTCTTC. The variable domain in full, completed from reference TRBV15 and TRBJ2-1, reads DAMVIQNPRYQVTQFGKPVTLSCSQTLNHNVMYWYQQKSSQAPKLLFHYYDKDFNNEADTPDNFQSRRPNTSFCFLDIRSPGLGDTAMYLCATSSPTGQEQFFGPGTRLTVL.

Written as DNA, the CDR3 is TGTGCCAGCAGCCCGTTGGCTAATTCACCCCTCCACTTT. The encoded protein is CASSPLANSPLHF. The rearrangement joins TRBV6-5 to TRBJ1-6, with unresolved D. CDR3 length: 13 amino acids. Germline assignment: CDR1 MNHEY and CDR2 SVGAGI. V lost 6 bases and J lost 6, with 9 bases in between.